This T cell receptor beta chain was captured by sequencing in a study of T cell responses to AZD1222 COVID-19 vaccine. Method: immunoSEQ multiplex PCR; TCRdb's copy keeps in-frame clones and lacks some. Among approximately 110,000 clones listed, approximately 96% were seen once. The TCR originated in an adult in good health. This specimen consisted of peripheral blood, obtained on day 0 of AZD1222 vaccination.

CDR3 in DNA: TGTGCCAGCAGTGCACCGCGGGGGGAGGCTAACTATGGCTACACCTTC. Its translation is CASSAPRGEANYGYTF. The J gene is TRBJ1-2, the V gene TRBV28, with D maybe TRBD1 (5 bases). Germline CDR1 is MDHEN and CDR2 is SYDVKM. The CDR3 totals 16 residues. The ends were cut back, 5 bases at V and 0 bases at J, with 16 bases in the middle.